This is a list of T cell receptor beta chains from one sample in a study of blood T cell repertoires in COVID-19. Sequenced by immunoSEQ multiplex PCR; TCRdb stores in-frame clones only, minus some. The sample carries 35,000 to 45,000 clones, about 80% recorded once. Sequenced: peripheral blood. These receptors came from a man between 65 and 80 years old with acute or convalescent COVID-19. Both conserved end residues are part of each CDR3.

TRBJ1-1 TRBV5-1 CASSSYTGGALAFF
TRBJ2-7 TRBV7-2 CASSLTLGAYDQQYF
TRBJ2-1 TRBV27 CASRGDRGRLIGNEQFF
TRBJ1-1 TRBV6-5 CASSFLGGRTEAFF
TRBJ1-5 TRBV5-8 CASSPTDRGVPYQPQHF
TRBJ2-2 TRBV29-1 CSVAGTGDTGELFF
TRBJ2-4 TRBV24-1 CATSARGSTPAKNIQYF
TRBJ1-1 TRBV13 CASSLAGNTEAFF
TRBJ1-1 TRBV3-1/TRBV3-2 CASSRQGGTEAFF
TRBJ1-5 TRBV2 CASSEGSGRAQHF
TRBJ1-2 TRBV2 CASSERTGYGYTF
TRBJ2-3 TRBV3-1/TRBV3-2 CASVRLAGGFTDTQYF
TRBJ1-1 TRBV19 CASSILGGQGSEAFF
TRBJ1-1 TRBV27 CASSSLGAGDTEAFF
TRBJ1-6 TRBV18 CASSRSGERSPLHF
TRBJ1-4 TRBV5-1 CASSYLTGVDEKLFF
TRBJ2-5 TRBV14 CASSLAQTSGGETQYF
TRBJ1-2 TRBV25-1 CASSDWGPGGYGYTF
TRBJ1-1 TRBV18 CASSQRENTEAFF
TRBJ2-5 TRBV7-9 CASSLGGGTGVRETQYF
TRBJ1-2 TRBV5-6 CASSPRRGYYGYTF
TRBJ1-1 TRBV19 CATNRGLTEAFF
TRBJ1-1 TRBV4-3 CASSQDQEVLNTEAFF
TRBJ2-7 TRBV4-1 CASSQAGGDFYEQYF
TRBJ1-5 TRBV5-4 CASSFETGPSLGLSPQHF
TRBJ2-7 TRBV5-1 CASSLSPGESYEQYF
TRBJ2-4 TRBV6-6 CASSSQGSKNIQYF
TRBJ1-6 TRBV9 CASSQAGSGWNSPLHF
TRBJ2-4 TRBV12-3/TRBV12-4 CASRGQKNIQYF
TRBJ2-1 TRBV9 CASSVASSGGAAVVEQFF
TRBJ1-6 TRBV18 CASSPRRDNSPLHF
TRBJ2-3 TRBV9 CASSVGGVSSTDTQYF
TRBJ1-4 TRBV19 CASSIRAGGGPEPGKLFF
TRBJ2-5 TRBV7-2 CASFRQGSAQYF
TRBJ2-7 TRBV29-1 CSVRWDSWYEQYF
TRBJ1-6 TRBV5-1 CASSLGQGSSPLHF
TRBJ2-7 TRBV18 CASSPKQGTEQYF
TRBJ2-7 TRBV15 CATSRDRSGLGYF
TRBJ1-2 TRBV9 CASSLPLGELHGYTF
TRBJ2-5 TRBV12-3/TRBV12-4 CASSLGPSKTQYF
TRBJ1-2 TRBV5-4 CASSAPGQGKYGYTF
TRBJ2-7 TRBV4-2 CASSQDPAGYEQYF
TRBJ1-5 TRBV7-9 CASSSTRRGFNQPQHF
TRBJ2-7 TRBV6-6 CASRSGAGGPYEQYF
TRBJ1-3 TRBV3-1/TRBV3-2 CASSYYGNTIYF